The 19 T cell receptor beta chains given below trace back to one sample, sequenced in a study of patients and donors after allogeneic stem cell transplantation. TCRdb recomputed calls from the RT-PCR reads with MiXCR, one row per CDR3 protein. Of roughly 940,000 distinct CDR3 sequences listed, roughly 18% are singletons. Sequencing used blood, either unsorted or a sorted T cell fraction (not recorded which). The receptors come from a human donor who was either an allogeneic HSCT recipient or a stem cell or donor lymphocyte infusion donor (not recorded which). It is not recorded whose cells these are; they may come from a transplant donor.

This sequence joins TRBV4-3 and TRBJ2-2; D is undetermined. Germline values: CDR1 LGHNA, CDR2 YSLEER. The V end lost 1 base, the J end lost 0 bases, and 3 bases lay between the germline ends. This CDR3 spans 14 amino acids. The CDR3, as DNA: TGCGCCAGCAGCCAAGTGGCGAACACCGGGGAGCTGTTTTTT. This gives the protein CASSQVANTGELFF.

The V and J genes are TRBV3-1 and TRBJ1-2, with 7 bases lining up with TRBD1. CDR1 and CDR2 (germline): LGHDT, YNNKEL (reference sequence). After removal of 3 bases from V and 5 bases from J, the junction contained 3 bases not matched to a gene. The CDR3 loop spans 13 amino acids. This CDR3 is CASSHVTGYGYTF. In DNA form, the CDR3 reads TGTGCCAGCAGCCACGTGACAGGGTATGGCTACACCTTC.

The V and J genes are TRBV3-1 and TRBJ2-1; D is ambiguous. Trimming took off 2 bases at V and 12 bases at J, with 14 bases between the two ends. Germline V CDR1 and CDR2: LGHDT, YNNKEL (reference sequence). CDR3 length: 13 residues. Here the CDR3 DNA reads TGTGCCAGCAGCCAACCCAGGCAGATTTGGCAGTTCTTC. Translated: CASSQPRQIWQFF.

The CDR3 region has the DNA TGCAGTGCTATCCACAGGGGGCTGAGGGATACGCAGTATTTT. Translating it yields CSAIHRGLRDTQYF. The chain has TRBV20-1 and TRBJ2-3; TRBD1 aligns across 9 bases. Trimming took 4 bases from V and 6 from J; bases not matched to a gene: 8. This CDR3 contains 14 residues. Germline CDR1 is DFQATT and CDR2 is SNEGSKA (reference sequence).

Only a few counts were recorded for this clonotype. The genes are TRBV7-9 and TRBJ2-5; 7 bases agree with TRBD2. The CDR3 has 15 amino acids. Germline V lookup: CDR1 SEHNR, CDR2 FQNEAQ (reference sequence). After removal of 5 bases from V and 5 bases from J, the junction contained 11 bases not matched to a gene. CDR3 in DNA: TGTGCCAGCAGCCCCGAGCGGGGAAGTTGGGAGACCCAGTACTTC. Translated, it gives CASSPERGSWETQYF.

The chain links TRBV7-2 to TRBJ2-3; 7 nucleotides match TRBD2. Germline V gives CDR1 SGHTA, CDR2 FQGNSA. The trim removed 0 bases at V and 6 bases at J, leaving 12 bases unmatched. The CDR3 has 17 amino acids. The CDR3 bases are TGTGCCAGCAGCTTAGCTAGGAGTTGGGCGGGAGACGATACGCAGTATTTT. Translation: CASSLARSWAGDDTQYF.

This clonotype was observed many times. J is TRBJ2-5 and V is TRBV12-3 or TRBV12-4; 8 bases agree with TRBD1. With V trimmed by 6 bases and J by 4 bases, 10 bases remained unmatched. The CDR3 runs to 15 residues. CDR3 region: CASSPLGQGGETQYF. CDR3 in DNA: TGTGCCAGCAGCCCCCTAGGACAGGGAGGAGAGACCCAGTACTTC.

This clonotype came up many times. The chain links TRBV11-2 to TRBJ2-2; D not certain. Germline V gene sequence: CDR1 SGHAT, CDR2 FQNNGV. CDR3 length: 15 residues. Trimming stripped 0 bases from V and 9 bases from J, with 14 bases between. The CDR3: CASSLDPNIQRELFF. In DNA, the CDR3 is TGTGCCAGCAGCTTAGACCCCAACATTCAAAGGGAGCTGTTTTTT.

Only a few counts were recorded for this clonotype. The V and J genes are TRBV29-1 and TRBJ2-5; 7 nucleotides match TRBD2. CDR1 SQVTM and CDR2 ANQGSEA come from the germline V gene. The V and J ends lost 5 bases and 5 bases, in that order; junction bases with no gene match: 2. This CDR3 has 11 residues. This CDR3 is CSVLGGETQYF. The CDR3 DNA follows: TGCAGCGTTCTCGGGGGGGAGACCCAGTACTTC.

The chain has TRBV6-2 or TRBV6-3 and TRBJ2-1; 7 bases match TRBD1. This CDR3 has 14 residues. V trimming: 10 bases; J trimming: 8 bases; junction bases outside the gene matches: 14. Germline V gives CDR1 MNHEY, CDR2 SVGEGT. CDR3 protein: CAISRDSPLDEQFF. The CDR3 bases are TGTGCCATCTCTCGGGACAGCCCATTGGATGAGCAGTTCTTC.

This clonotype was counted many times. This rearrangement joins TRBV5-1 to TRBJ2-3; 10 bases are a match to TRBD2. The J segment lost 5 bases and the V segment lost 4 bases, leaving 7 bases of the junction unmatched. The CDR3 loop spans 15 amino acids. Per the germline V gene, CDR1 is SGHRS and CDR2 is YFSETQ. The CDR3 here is CASSSGLAEGDTQYF. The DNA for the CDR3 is TGCGCCAGCAGCAGCGGACTAGCGGAAGGAGATACGCAGTATTTT.

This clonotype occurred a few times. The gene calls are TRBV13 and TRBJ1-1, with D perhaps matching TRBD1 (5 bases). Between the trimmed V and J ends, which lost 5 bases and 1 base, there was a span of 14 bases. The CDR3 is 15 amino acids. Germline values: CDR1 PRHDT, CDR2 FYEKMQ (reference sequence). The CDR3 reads CASSVRGTGNTEAFF. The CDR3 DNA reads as TGTGCCAGCAGCGTAAGGGGAACAGGGAACACTGAAGCTTTCTTT.

The CDR3: CASSEIPFEQYF. In DNA, the CDR3 is TGTGCCAGCAGTGAAATTCCCTTCGAGCAGTACTTC. The rearrangement uses TRBV2 and TRBJ2-7; D is unresolved. The CDR3 is 12 residues long. Trimming removed 2 bases from V and 6 bases from J, with 8 bases in between. CDR1 and CDR2 (germline): SNHLY, FYNNEI.

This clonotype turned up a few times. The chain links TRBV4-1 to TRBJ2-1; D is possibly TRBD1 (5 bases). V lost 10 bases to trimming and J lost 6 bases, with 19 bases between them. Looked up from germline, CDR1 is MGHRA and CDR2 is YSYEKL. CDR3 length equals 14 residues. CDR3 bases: TGCGCCAAAGAGTTGTGGGGCCCCTGCAATGAGCAGTTCTTC. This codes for CAKELWGPCNEQFF.

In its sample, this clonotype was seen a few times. The CDR3 bases are TGTGCCAGCAACATAGCGGGAGGGCCGAGGAATGAGCAGTTCTTC. This codes for CASNIAGGPRNEQFF. The chain carries TRBV27 and TRBJ2-1; TRBD2 aligns across 11 bases. V lost 7 bases, J lost 7 bases, and 9 bases stayed unmatched. The CDR3 consists of 15 residues. Germline loops: CDR1 MNHEY, CDR2 SMNVEV (reference sequence).

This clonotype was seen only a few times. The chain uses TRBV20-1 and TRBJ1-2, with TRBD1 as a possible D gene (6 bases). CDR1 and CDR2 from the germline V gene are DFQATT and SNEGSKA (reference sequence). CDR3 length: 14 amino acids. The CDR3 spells CSIRPPDSFYGYTF. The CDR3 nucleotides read TGCAGCATCCGTCCTCCGGACAGCTTCTATGGCTACACCTTC.

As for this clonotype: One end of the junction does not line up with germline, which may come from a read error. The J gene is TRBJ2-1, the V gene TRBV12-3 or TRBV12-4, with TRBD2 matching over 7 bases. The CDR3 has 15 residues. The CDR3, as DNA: TGTGCCAGCAGGTTCGGGGCTAGCGGCTACAATGAGCAGTCCTTC. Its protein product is CASRFGASGYNEQSF.

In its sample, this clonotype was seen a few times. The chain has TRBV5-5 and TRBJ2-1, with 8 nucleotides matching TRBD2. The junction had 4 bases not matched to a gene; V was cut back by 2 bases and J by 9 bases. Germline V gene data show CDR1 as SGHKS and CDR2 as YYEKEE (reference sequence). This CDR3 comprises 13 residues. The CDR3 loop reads CASSFGLAGEQFF. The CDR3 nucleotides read TGTGCCAGCAGCTTTGGACTAGCCGGTGAGCAGTTCTTC.

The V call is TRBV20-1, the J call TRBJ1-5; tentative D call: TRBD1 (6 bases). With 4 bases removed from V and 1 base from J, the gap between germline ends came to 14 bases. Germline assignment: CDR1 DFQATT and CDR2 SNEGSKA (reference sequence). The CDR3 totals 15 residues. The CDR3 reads CSATETGGSNQPQHF. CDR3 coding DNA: TGCAGTGCTACCGAGACAGGTGGGAGCAATCAGCCCCAGCATTTT.